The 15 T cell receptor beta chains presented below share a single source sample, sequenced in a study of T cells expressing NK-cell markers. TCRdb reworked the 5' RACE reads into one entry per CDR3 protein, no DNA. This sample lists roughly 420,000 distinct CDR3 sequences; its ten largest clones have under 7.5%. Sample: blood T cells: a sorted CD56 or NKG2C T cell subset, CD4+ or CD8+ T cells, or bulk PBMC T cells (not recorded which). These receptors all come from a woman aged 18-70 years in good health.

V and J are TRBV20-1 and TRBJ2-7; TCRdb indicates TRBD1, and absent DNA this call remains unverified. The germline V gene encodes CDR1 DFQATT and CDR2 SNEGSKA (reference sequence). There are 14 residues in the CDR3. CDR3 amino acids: CSARARTSSYEQYF.

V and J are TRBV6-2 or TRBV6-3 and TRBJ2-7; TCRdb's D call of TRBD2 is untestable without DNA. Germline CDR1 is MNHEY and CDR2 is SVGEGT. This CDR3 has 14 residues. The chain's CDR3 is CASSTLAGTYEQYF.

CDR3 amino acids: CASSPTPVYEQYF. J is TRBJ2-7 and V is TRBV19. CDR3 length equals 13 residues. CDR1 and CDR2 from the germline V gene are LNHDA and SQIVND (reference sequence).

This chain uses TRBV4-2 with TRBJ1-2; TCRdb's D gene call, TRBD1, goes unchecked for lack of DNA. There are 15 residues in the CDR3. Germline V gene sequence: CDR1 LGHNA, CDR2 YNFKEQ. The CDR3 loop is CASSQDRQGWDGYTF.

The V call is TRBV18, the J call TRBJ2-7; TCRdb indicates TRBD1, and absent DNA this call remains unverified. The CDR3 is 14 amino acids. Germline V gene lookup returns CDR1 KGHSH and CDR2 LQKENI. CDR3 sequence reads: CASSLGQGTYEQYF.

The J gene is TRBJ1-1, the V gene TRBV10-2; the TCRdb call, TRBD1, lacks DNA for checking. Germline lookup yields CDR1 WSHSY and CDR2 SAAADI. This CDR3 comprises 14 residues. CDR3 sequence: CASSYGQQNTEAFF.

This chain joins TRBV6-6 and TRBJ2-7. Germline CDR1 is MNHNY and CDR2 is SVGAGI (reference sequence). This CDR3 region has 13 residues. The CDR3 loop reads CASSDTRAYEQYF.

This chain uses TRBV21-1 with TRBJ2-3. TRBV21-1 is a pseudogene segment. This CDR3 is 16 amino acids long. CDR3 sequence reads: CASTRSYGASTDTQYF.

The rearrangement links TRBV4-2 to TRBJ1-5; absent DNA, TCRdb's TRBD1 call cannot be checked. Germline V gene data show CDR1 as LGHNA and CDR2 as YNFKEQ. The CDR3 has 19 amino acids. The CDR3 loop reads CASSQGGLSGVFGNQPQHF.

CDR3 sequence reads: CSAKGGLVPYNEQFF. The rearrangement uses TRBV20-1 and TRBJ2-1; TCRdb's assignment of TRBD2 cannot be checked, as there is no DNA. There are 15 residues in the CDR3. CDR1 and CDR2 (germline): DFQATT, SNEGSKA (reference sequence).

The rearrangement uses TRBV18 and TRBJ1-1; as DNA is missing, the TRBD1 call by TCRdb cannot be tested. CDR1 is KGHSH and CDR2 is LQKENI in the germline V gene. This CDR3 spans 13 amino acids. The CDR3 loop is CASSPRQGSVAFF.

The CDR3 spells CSATARGVDHNEQFF. The chain combines TRBV20-1 with TRBJ2-1; the TCRdb D gene call, TRBD2, has no DNA to confirm it. The germline V gene has CDR1 DFQATT and CDR2 SNEGSKA (reference sequence). The length of the CDR3 is 15 residues.

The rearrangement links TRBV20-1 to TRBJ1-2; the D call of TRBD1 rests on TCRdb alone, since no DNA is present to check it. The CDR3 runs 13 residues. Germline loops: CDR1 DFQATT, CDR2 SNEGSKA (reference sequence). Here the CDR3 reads CSALQGGNYGYTF.

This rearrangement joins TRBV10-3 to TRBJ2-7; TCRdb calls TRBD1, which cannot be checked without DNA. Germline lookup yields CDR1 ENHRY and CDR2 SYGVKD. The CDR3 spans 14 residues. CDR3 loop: CAICDKSGFYEQYF.

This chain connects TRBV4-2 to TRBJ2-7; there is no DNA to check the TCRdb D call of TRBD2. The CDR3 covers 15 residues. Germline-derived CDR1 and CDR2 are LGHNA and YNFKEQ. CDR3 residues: CASSQVPGLAYEQYF.